Each of the 17 T cell receptor beta chains below was sequenced from the same sample in a study of human T cells and chemical hapten exposure. Each cDNA molecule in the library carried unique molecular identifiers. TCRdb recomputed calls from the reads with MiXCR, one row per CDR3 protein. Among several thousand distinct CDR3 sequences listed, 49% were seen once. Treatment here: therapeutic diphenylcyclopropenone sensitization with weekly scalp DPC. Sequencing was performed on whole blood, taken before DPC sensitization or 2, 6, or about 24 weeks after (not recorded which). Receptors were obtained from an adult with alopecia areata. Some clones in this sample may be carry-over from other donors' samples. This table probably holds off-target reads from a library built for another chain.

V is TRBV18 and J is TRBJ1-1; maybe TRBD1 (6 bases). This CDR3 has 14 residues. In germline, CDR1 is KGHSH, CDR2 LQKENI. Trimming cost V 3 bases and J 8 bases, with 16 bases left between them. In DNA, the CDR3 is TGTGCCAGCTCACCGACGAGACAGGACAGAGAAGCTTTCTTT. Protein product: CASSPTRQDREAFF.

The chain couples TRBV28 to TRBJ2-6, with TRBD1 matching 7 bases. V was clipped by 8 bases and J by 1 base; unmatched bases: 11. Germline CDR1 and CDR2: MDHEN and SYDVKM. This CDR3 spans 17 amino acids. CDR3 nucleotides: TGTGCCAGCGGGGCGAGACAGGGAATATCTGGGGCCAACGTCCTGACTTTC. It encodes CASGARQGISGANVLTF. Together with reference TRBV28 and TRBJ2-6, the CDR3 gives the full variable domain: DVKVTQSSRYLVKRTGEKVFLECVQDMDHENMFWYRQDPGLGLRLIYFSYDVKMKEKGDIPEGYSVSREKKERFSLILESASTNQTSMYLCASGARQGISGANVLTFGAGSRLTVL.

The rearrangement links TRBV30 to TRBJ2-3; no reliable D call. V gave up 3 bases and J gave up 2 bases, with 12 bases separating them. CDR1 is GTSNPN and CDR2 is SVGIG in the germline V gene (reference sequence). The CDR3 sequence is 14 residues long. In DNA form, the CDR3 reads TGTGCCTGGAGCCCCGGAAAATACACAGATACGCAGTATTTT. Amino acid sequence: CAWSPGKYTDTQYF.

This sequence joins TRBV6-1 and TRBJ2-5, with 10 bases fitting TRBD2. The V gene end was trimmed by 4 bases and the J gene end by 5 bases; junction bases not matched to a gene: 7. This CDR3 has 15 residues. CDR1 MNHNS and CDR2 SASEGT come from the germline V gene. The CDR3, as DNA: TGTGCCAGCAGTGGGCTAGCGGGGGCAGGGGAGACCCAGTACTTC. It encodes CASSGLAGAGETQYF.

This chain uses TRBV7-3 with TRBJ2-2; 7 bases fit TRBD2. The V gene's germline CDR1 is SGHTA and CDR2 FQGTGA. Germline trimming cut 3 bases from V and 7 bases from J; bases unmatched to any gene: 2. This CDR3 contains 13 residues. This chain's CDR3 is CASSFPGGGELFF. CDR3 sequence (DNA): TGTGCCAGCAGCTTCCCGGGAGGCGGGGAGCTGTTTTTT.

The rearrangement uses TRBV6-2 or TRBV6-3 and TRBJ2-3; perhaps TRBD2 as D (6 bases). Germline values: CDR1 MNHEY, CDR2 SVGEGT. The CDR3 sequence is 14 residues long. Trimming left V 8 bases short and J 0 bases short, with 12 bases between. The CDR3 nucleotides read TGTGCCAGCCGATGGAGCGGGAGCACAGATACGCAGTATTTT. Protein: CASRWSGSTDTQYF.

This sequence joins TRBV20-1 and TRBJ2-7, with 9 bases identical to TRBD2. V shed 6 bases, J shed 5 bases, and the junction held 20 bases outside the gene matches. The CDR3 contains 17 residues. CDR1 and CDR2 (germline): DFQATT, SNEGSKA (reference sequence). CDR3 coding DNA: TGCAGTGCCTATTCCCCCAATGCGGGAGGGCCAATTGACGAGCAGTACTTC. As protein: CSAYSPNAGGPIDEQYF.

This sequence joins TRBV7-9 and TRBJ2-7; the match to TRBD1 covers 10 bases. Germline CDR1 is SEHNR and CDR2 is FQNEAQ (reference sequence). The CDR3 covers 14 residues. The ends lost 5 bases at V and 3 bases at J; junction bases unmatched: 4. The CDR3 bases are TGTGCCAGCAGCCAGACAGGGGGCGACTACGAGCAGTACTTC. Translated: CASSQTGGDYEQYF.

V and J are TRBV1 and TRBJ2-7. TRBV1 is reported as a pseudogene. The CDR3 has 11 amino acids. The CDR3 here is CTSSPNYEQYF. For the CDR3, the DNA is TGCACCAGCAGCCCCAACTACGAGCAGTACTTC.

The sample holds a few counts of this clonotype. J is TRBJ2-3 and V is TRBV27, with D maybe TRBD1 (6 bases). CDR1 MNHEY and CDR2 SMNVEV come from the germline V gene (reference sequence). The CDR3 is 15 amino acids. Trimming removed 6 bases from V and 1 base from J, with 14 bases in between. CDR3 sequence (DNA): TGTGCCAGCAGGCGGACAGCGTTTGGCACAGATACGCAGTATTTT. This encodes CASRRTAFGTDTQYF.

This clonotype was recorded a few times. The chain is built from TRBV6-2 or TRBV6-3 and TRBJ2-1; perhaps TRBD1 as D (6 bases). Trimming shortened V by 1 base and J by 6 bases, and 10 bases separated the two germline ends. This CDR3 has 14 amino acids. Germline CDR1 MNHEY, CDR2 SVGEGT. The CDR3 DNA sequence: TGTGCCAGCAGTTACTTTGGCAGGGGCAATGAGCAGTTCTTC. Encoded protein: CASSYFGRGNEQFF.

This clonotype was recorded once. In nucleotides, the CDR3 is TGTGCCAGCAGCCGCCCGACTAGCGGCCCGAGCTCCTACAATGAGCAGTTCTTC. Translating it yields CASSRPTSGPSSYNEQFF. The gene calls are TRBV6-5 and TRBJ2-1; 9 nucleotides align to TRBD2. The CDR3 has 18 residues. Germline lookup yields CDR1 MNHEY and CDR2 SVGAGI. V was clipped by 6 bases and J by 0 bases; unmatched bases: 12.

CDR3: CASSYPLAGVAYEQYF. The CDR3 DNA reads TGTGCCAGCAGTTATCCTCTAGCGGGAGTAGCCTACGAGCAGTACTTC. The J gene is TRBJ2-7, the V gene TRBV6-6; 10 bases are shared with TRBD2. Germline CDR1 is MNHNY and CDR2 is SVGAGI (reference sequence). The junction had 7 bases not matched to a gene; V was cut back by 3 bases and J by 2 bases. This CDR3 has 16 residues.

V gene TRBV5-1 combines with J gene TRBJ2-1, with 11 positions matching TRBD2. With V trimmed by 0 bases and J by 2 bases, 10 bases remained unmatched. CDR1 is SGHRS and CDR2 is YFSETQ in the germline V gene. This CDR3 is 19 amino acids long. CDR3 sequence reads: CASSLGLAGGPPTYNEQFF. As DNA, the CDR3 is TGCGCCAGCAGCTTGGGGTTAGCGGGAGGGCCGCCAACCTACAATGAGCAGTTCTTC. Full variable domain (remainder filled in from reference TRBV5-1 and TRBJ2-1): KAGVTQTPRYLIKTRGQQVTLSCSPISGHRSVSWYQQTPGQGLQFLFEYFSETQRNKGNFPGRFSGRQFSNSRSEMNVSTLELGDSALYLCASSLGLAGGPPTYNEQFFGPGTRLTVL.

This clonotype was found a few times. The chain has TRBV12-3 or TRBV12-4 and TRBJ2-1; D is ambiguous. V was clipped by 3 bases and J by 9 bases, with 9 bases between them. The CDR3 consists of 12 residues. Written as DNA, the CDR3 is TGTGCCAGCAGTTTCTACTATGGTGAGCAGTTCTTC. Protein sequence: CASSFYYGEQFF.

The chain couples TRBV12-5 to TRBJ2-1; no clear D gene. V was shortened by 1 base and J by 5 bases, with 12 bases between the two germline ends. CDR1 is LGHNT, CDR2 FRNRAP, per germline. The CDR3 consists of 15 residues. CDR3 DNA sequence: TGTGCTAGTGGTTTGGGAGCAGTCCCGAACAATGAGCAGTTCTTC. This sequence encodes CASGLGAVPNNEQFF.

The rearrangement uses TRBV10-2 and TRBJ2-4, with 7 nucleotides matching TRBD1. Trimming at V came to 6 bases and at J to 10 bases, leaving 18 bases not matched to a gene. CDR1 and CDR2 from the germline V gene are WSHSY and SAAADI. The CDR3 has 16 residues. CDR3 residues: CASRRPGQAEGEIQYF. In DNA form, the CDR3 reads TGCGCCAGCAGACGACCCGGACAGGCCGAGGGTGAGATTCAGTACTTC.